This TCR beta chain was observed in a study of neurological immune-mediated disorders. Notes on the study in general: The study phylogenetically grouped the repertoires of 18 of 34 multiple sclerosis patients into one related-CDR3 cluster, a possible signature.

Synthesis of cDNA was carried out by template-switch 5'RACE. The reaction used 10-nucleotide random UMIs. TCRdb recomputed calls from the 5' RACE reads with MiXCR, one row per CDR3 protein. The sample holds about 66,000 distinct CDR3 sequences, almost 4% seen once. The table lists this clonotype with many counts. Its matching antigen is unknown. Between the trimmed V and J ends, which lost 1 base and 0 bases, there was a span of 10 bases. This CDR3 has 16 amino acids. CDR1 is DFQATT, CDR2 SNEGSKA, per germline (reference sequence). The unsorted libraries originated from 2 million PBMCs that had been stored at -80 C.

Material for sequencing was PBMCs. The chain couples TRBV20-1 to TRBJ2-6, with D tentatively TRBD1 (6 bases). The receptor comes from a young man with multiple sclerosis. The chain's CDR3 is CSARGQAISGANVLTF. The DNA of the CDR3 is TGCAGTGCTAGAGGACAGGCGATCTCTGGGGCCAACGTCCTGACTTTC.